This T cell receptor beta chain was observed in a study of T-cell memory formation after mild COVID-19. Study-wide points: Several responding clones turned up in pre-infection memory, indicating that cross-reactive memory may have taken part. Balance between CD4 and CD8 was seen in clones contracting day 15 to 85, and a CD4+ lean was seen in later expanders.

TCRdb ran MiXCR on the 5' RACE reads and lists one entry per CDR3 protein. The sample comprises about 400,000 distinct CDR3 sequences, 24% of which are singletons, and around 9.5% rests with the top ten. Regarding this clonotype: Its specificity is unknown.

V was shortened by 1 base and J by 6 bases, with 7 bases between the two germline ends. Per germline, CDR1 SEHNR and CDR2 FQNEAQ (reference sequence). The CDR3 runs 12 residues. This TCR derives from an adult woman who had mild COVID-19 (a few samples of this study predate the infection). Cell type and time point are not known. The source material was PBMCs or a T cell subset sorted from them (not recorded which). The chain couples TRBV7-9 to TRBJ2-7; D not certain. In DNA form, the CDR3 reads TGTGCCAGCAGCTTAGACTGGGTCGAGCAGTACTTC. Protein: CASSLDWVEQYF.